The next 19 T cell receptor beta chains were all read from a single sample in a study of cytomegalovirus exposure and HLA in healthy donors. The study ran its PCR with 60 Vbeta and 13 Jbeta primers. Sequencing used immunoSEQ multiplex PCR; TCRdb keeps in-frame clones, though not all of them. Of about 130,000 clones in the sample, roughly 68% were seen once. Sequenced material: PBMCs. The receptors derive from a woman aged 45-65 years in good health and CMV-seropositive.

Worth noting for this clone: Other DNA sequences from this sample encode an identical CDR3 as well. The rearrangement links TRBV9 to TRBJ1-5; 8 bases map to TRBD1. Germline-derived CDR1 and CDR2 are SGDLS and YYNGEE. The CDR3 has 13 residues. The V segment lost 8 bases and the J segment 6 bases; nucleotides outside the gene matches: 7. CDR3: CASSGGDGQPQHF. The CDR3 nucleotides are TGTGCCAGTTCAGGGGGCGATGGTCAGCCCCAGCATTTT. Full variable domain (outside the CDR3, taken from reference TRBV9 and TRBJ1-5): DSGVTQTPKHLITATGQRVTLRCSPRSGDLSVYWYQQSLDQGLQFLIQYYNGEERAKGNILERFSAQQFPDLHSELNLSSLELGDSALYFCASSGGDGQPQHFGDGTRLSIL.

This chain uses TRBV15 with TRBJ2-5; tentatively, D is TRBD1 (6 bases). The V end was cut by 4 bases, the J end by 2 bases, with 17 bases between. Germline V lookup: CDR1 LNHNV, CDR2 YYDKDF (reference sequence). The CDR3 length is 16 residues. CDR3: CATSTTLRDIQETQYF. CDR3 DNA sequence: TGTGCCACCAGCACCACTCTCCGGGACATACAAGAGACCCAGTACTTC.

The J gene is TRBJ2-1, the V gene TRBV4-2, with TRBD2 matching 7 bases. This CDR3 has 14 amino acids. Losses at the gene ends were 6 bases for V and 9 bases for J; bases not matched to a gene: 11. Germline-derived CDR1 and CDR2 are LGHNA and YNFKEQ. The CDR3 bases are TGTGCCAGCAGTCCCGGACTAGAGTTTAGTGAGCAGTTCTTC. Amino acid sequence: CASSPGLEFSEQFF.

This clone was seen only once. The rearrangement links TRBV6-1 to TRBJ2-1; TRBD1 might be the D (5 bases). V lost 5 bases and J 7 bases, leaving 15 bases between the germline ends. The CDR3 sequence is 14 residues long. Germline V lookup: CDR1 MNHNS, CDR2 SASEGT. The CDR3 sequence is CASSPLREPNEQFF. Here the CDR3 DNA reads TGTGCCAGCAGTCCCCTCAGGGAACCGAATGAGCAGTTCTTC.

The chain is built from TRBV27 and TRBJ2-1; 9 positions agree with TRBD2. V shed 7 bases and J 7 bases; nucleotides not matched to a gene: 11. CDR3 length: 15 residues. CDR1 is MNHEY and CDR2 is SMNVEV in the germline V gene (reference sequence). The CDR3 DNA is TGTGCCAGCAAGTCCCCGGGACTAGCTTCTAATGAGCAGTTCTTC. Translation gives CASKSPGLASNEQFF.

This chain links TRBV7-2 with TRBJ2-7; 8 bases are shared with TRBD1. The V gene's germline CDR1 is SGHTA and CDR2 FQGNSA. Losses at the gene ends were 5 bases for V and 2 bases for J; bases not matched to a gene: 5. This CDR3 is 14 amino acids long. CDR3 sequence: CASSRGQDPYEQYF. Written as DNA, the CDR3 is TGTGCCAGCAGCCGGGGACAGGATCCCTACGAGCAGTACTTC.

V and J are TRBV15 and TRBJ1-6; D may be TRBD1 (6 bases). Trimming pared 0 bases from V and 11 bases from J, leaving 14 bases between. Germline values: CDR1 LNHNV, CDR2 YYDKDF (reference sequence). The CDR3 sequence is 15 residues long. CDR3 protein: CATSRDLEGGAPLHF. In DNA form, the CDR3 reads TGTGCCACCAGCAGAGATTTGGAAGGGGGGGCACCCCTCCACTTT.

The CDR3 loop is CASSNRTSGGLTTYNEQFF. CDR3 nucleotide sequence: TGTGCCAGCAGCAATAGGACTAGCGGGGGCCTAACTACCTACAATGAGCAGTTCTTC. The chain employs TRBV21-1 and TRBJ2-1; the tabulated D call, TRBD2, remains unverified against the DNA. TRBV21-1 is a documented pseudogene. The CDR3 extends over 19 amino acids.

V usage is TRBV2 and J usage is TRBJ2-7; 7 positions agree with TRBD2. Germline V gene lookup returns CDR1 SNHLY and CDR2 FYNNEI. This CDR3 is built from 13 residues. V shed 6 bases and J 2 bases; nucleotides not matched to a gene: 4. Written as DNA, the CDR3 is TGTGCCAGCAGGGGGGGGGAAACCTACGAGCAGTACTTC. It yields the protein CASRGGETYEQYF.

The J gene is TRBJ1-1, the V gene TRBV5-1; D remains unclear. The V gene's germline CDR1 is SGHRS and CDR2 YFSETQ. The V and J ends lost 0 bases and 4 bases respectively, with 13 bases between them. The CDR3 consists of 15 residues. As DNA, the CDR3 is TGCGCCAGCAGCTTGGTTCCGGGGATGGCCACTGAAGCTTTCTTT. This sequence encodes CASSLVPGMATEAFF.

The chain couples TRBV5-5 to TRBJ1-2; 10 positions match TRBD1. Germline values: CDR1 SGHKS, CDR2 YYEKEE (reference sequence). CDR3 length equals 15 residues. Trimming at V came to 2 bases and at J to 8 bases, leaving 9 bases not matched to a gene. The CDR3, as DNA: TGTGCCAGCAGCTTAGGGACAGGGGAGGTCTGGGGCTACACCTTC. Its translation is CASSLGTGEVWGYTF.

CDR3 amino acids: CASSRNSGANVLTF. DNA for the CDR3: TGTGCCAGCTCGAGAAACTCTGGGGCCAACGTCCTGACTTTC. This rearrangement joins TRBV18 to TRBJ2-6; the D is unclear. Trimming removed 6 bases at V and 0 bases at J, with 6 bases between. From germline, CDR1 is KGHSH and CDR2 LQKENI. This CDR3 comprises 14 residues.

This chain uses TRBV19 with TRBJ2-5; 9 nucleotides agree with TRBD2. With V trimmed by 5 bases and J by 3 bases, 10 bases remained unmatched. The CDR3 has 16 residues. Germline V lookup: CDR1 LNHDA, CDR2 SQIVND (reference sequence). CDR3 loop: CASSPGGASGEETQYF. In nucleotides, the CDR3 is TGTGCCAGTAGTCCCGGCGGGGCTAGCGGGGAAGAGACCCAGTACTTC.

The genes are TRBV29-1 and TRBJ2-5; the D is unclear. V was pared by 7 bases and J by 3 bases, with 6 bases between. Germline loops: CDR1 SQVTM, CDR2 ANQGSEA. The CDR3 runs 10 residues. The CDR3 sequence: CSALKETQYF. For the CDR3, the DNA is TGCAGCGCTCTTAAAGAGACCCAGTACTTC.

This sequence joins TRBV30 and TRBJ2-7, with 7 positions matching TRBD1. CDR1 GTSNPN and CDR2 SVGIG come from the germline V gene (reference sequence). V lost 2 bases to trimming and J lost 3 bases; unmatched junction nucleotides: 7. The CDR3 has 14 amino acids. The CDR3 sequence is CAWSLGGKSYEQYF. The CDR3 region has the DNA TGTGCCTGGAGTTTAGGGGGCAAGAGCTACGAGCAGTACTTC.

V gene TRBV7-2 combines with J gene TRBJ2-5; no definite D call. This CDR3 is built from 14 residues. The germline CDR1 and CDR2 sequences are SGHTA and FQGNSA. V was trimmed by 5 bases and J by 4 bases, leaving 14 bases between them. The CDR3 bases are TGTGCCAGCAGCCTCCTCTCCTCCGGAGAGACCCAGTACTTC. It encodes CASSLLSSGETQYF.

V gene TRBV30 combines with J gene TRBJ1-2; D unclear. Looked up from germline, CDR1 is GTSNPN and CDR2 is SVGIG (reference sequence). This CDR3 is 12 amino acids long. Trimming shortened V by 5 bases and J by 7 bases, and 14 bases separated the two germline ends. Here the CDR3 reads CAWGRSTSGYTF. CDR3 bases: TGTGCCTGGGGAAGGAGCACGTCTGGCTACACCTTC.

This rearrangement joins TRBV19 to TRBJ2-3; D call uncertain. The CDR3 extends over 14 amino acids. Germline V gene data show CDR1 as LNHDA and CDR2 as SQIVND (reference sequence). The V and J ends lost 10 bases and 2 bases respectively, with 16 bases between them. The CDR3 region is CATSPQAVTDTQYF. CDR3 coding DNA: TGTGCCACCTCCCCCCAGGCTGTCACAGATACGCAGTATTTT.

The V and J genes are TRBV2 and TRBJ2-2; 9 bases are a match to TRBD1. Germline V gives CDR1 SNHLY, CDR2 FYNNEI. The J segment lost 4 bases and the V segment lost 6 bases, leaving 3 bases of the junction unmatched. CDR3 length: 14 amino acids. The CDR3 reads CASRRDRVTGELFF. In DNA form, the CDR3 reads TGTGCCAGCAGACGGGACAGGGTCACCGGGGAGCTGTTTTTT.